Presented here are 15 T cell receptor beta chains from one specimen sequenced in a study of shared clonotypes between healthy human individuals. The assay was immunoSEQ multiplex PCR, and TCRdb's table has in-frame clones only and misses some. Of 2 million to 2.5 million clones in the sample, approximately 95% are singletons; the top ten hold 0.39%. Sequenced: naive CD4+ T cells from PBMCs. This sample's subset: CD45RA+ positively selected. These receptors all come from a man between 18 and 35 years old in good health. Some clones in this sample may be carry-over from other donors' samples.

This clone was seen a single time. V and J are TRBV10-3 and TRBJ2-1, with 8 bases identical to TRBD2. Looked up from germline, CDR1 is ENHRY and CDR2 is SYGVKD. With 10 bases clipped from V and 9 bases from J, the junction kept 11 bases outside the gene matches. The CDR3 contains 13 residues. In DNA form, the CDR3 reads TGTGCCACCGGGTTGAGGCGGGAGGCTGAGCAGTTCTTC. The encoded protein is CATGLRREAEQFF.

J is TRBJ2-5 and V is TRBV7-9, with D perhaps matching TRBD1 or TRBD2 (5 bases each). This CDR3 contains 14 residues. Germline assignment: CDR1 SEHNR and CDR2 FQNEAQ (reference sequence). V was shortened by 1 base and J by 5 bases, with 11 bases between the two germline ends. The CDR3 protein is CASSLGVGVETQYF. CDR3 DNA: TGTGCCAGCAGCTTAGGGGTGGGGGTCGAGACCCAGTACTTC.

The chain recombines TRBV28 with TRBJ1-5; D remains ambiguous. V lost 2 bases and J lost 9, with 8 bases in between. The CDR3 has 12 residues. CDR1 MDHEN and CDR2 SYDVKM come from the germline V gene. In DNA, the CDR3 is TGTGCCAGCAGTTTAGGGTATCCGCCCCAGCATTTT. Residues: CASSLGYPPQHF.

The chain joins TRBV10-1 to TRBJ2-5, with D unresolved. The V end lost 8 bases, the J end lost 6 bases, and 7 bases lay between the germline ends. This CDR3 spans 10 amino acids. The germline gives CDR1 WNHNN, CDR2 SYGVQD (reference sequence). The CDR3 bases are TGCGCCAGCGTGGGGAAGACCCAGTACTTC. Protein product: CASVGKTQYF.

About this clone: This sample also contains other DNA sequences that code for the same CDR3. Written as DNA, the CDR3 is TGTGCCAGCAGTCAAGACAGGTACCAAGAGACCCAGTACTTC. This translates into CASSQDRYQETQYF. The V call is TRBV11-3, the J call TRBJ2-5, with a possible D match to TRBD1 (6 bases). V was shortened by 6 bases and J by 0 bases, with 11 bases between the two germline ends. The CDR3 extends over 14 amino acids. Germline values: CDR1 SGHNT, CDR2 YENEEA.

This clone showed up just once. CDR3 amino acids: CASSSQGRGYGYTF. The CDR3 DNA reads TGTGCCAGTAGTTCCCAGGGGCGCGGCTATGGCTACACCTTC. V gene TRBV19 combines with J gene TRBJ1-2, with a tentative D call TRBD1 (6 bases). The germline V gene encodes CDR1 LNHDA and CDR2 SQIVND (reference sequence). V gave up 5 bases and J gave up 4 bases, with 14 bases separating them. There are 14 residues in the CDR3.

This clone was counted once. V is TRBV18 and J is TRBJ2-1; a weak D match, TRBD2 (5 bases). CDR1 KGHSH and CDR2 LQKENI come from the germline V gene. The CDR3 spans 16 residues. With 1 base removed from V and 0 bases from J, the gap between germline ends came to 10 bases. CDR3 sequence (DNA): TGTGCCAGCTCACCACTAGCGACGAGCTCCTACAATGAGCAGTTCTTC. Protein: CASSPLATSSYNEQFF.

The chain carries TRBV2 and TRBJ1-2; unclear D gene. The V end was cut by 7 bases, the J end by 2 bases, with 14 bases between. This CDR3 region has 14 residues. Per the germline V gene, CDR1 is SNHLY and CDR2 is FYNNEI. CDR3 residues: CASTRSGPNYGYTF. CDR3 nucleotide sequence: TGTGCCAGCACTCGATCTGGACCAAACTATGGCTACACCTTC.

This clone was observed once. The chain couples TRBV2 to TRBJ2-7; D unresolved. The CDR3 spans 11 residues. V gave up 10 bases and J gave up 1 base, with 8 bases separating them. Per the germline V gene, CDR1 is SNHLY and CDR2 is FYNNEI. CDR3 in amino acids: CATTRSYEQYF. CDR3 coding DNA: TGTGCCACCACCCGGTCCTACGAGCAGTACTTC.

The chain uses TRBV5-1 and TRBJ1-2; 7 bases map to TRBD1. The CDR3 is made up of 13 amino acids. CDR1 is SGHRS, CDR2 YFSETQ, per germline. V lost 4 bases to trimming and J lost 2 bases; unmatched junction nucleotides: 2. CDR3 sequence reads: CASSGDRNYGYTF. Written as DNA, the CDR3 is TGCGCCAGCAGCGGGGACAGAAACTATGGCTACACCTTC.

The chain couples TRBV7-2 to TRBJ2-1; D is unresolved. Trimming shortened V by 1 base and J by 7 bases, and 5 bases separated the two germline ends. The CDR3 extends over 12 amino acids. Germline values: CDR1 SGHTA, CDR2 FQGNSA. The CDR3 nucleotides are TGTGCCAGCAGCTTAGAGATGAATGAGCAGTTCTTC. It translates to CASSLEMNEQFF.

This clone was recorded once. V usage is TRBV7-9 and J usage is TRBJ2-1, with D possibly TRBD1 on 5 matching bases. Trimming pared 3 bases from V and 5 bases from J, leaving 14 bases between. CDR3 size: 15 residues. Germline V gene data show CDR1 as SEHNR and CDR2 as FQNEAQ (reference sequence). The CDR3 is CASSLGQALNNEQFF. The CDR3 bases are TGTGCCAGCAGCTTGGGGCAGGCTCTCAACAATGAGCAGTTCTTC. The entire variable domain, with the rest obtained from reference TRBV7-9 and TRBJ2-1, is as follows: DTGVSQNPRHKITKRGQNVTFRCDPISEHNRLYWYRQTLGQGPEFLTYFQNEAQLEKSRLLSDRFSAERPKGSFSTLEIQRTEQGDSAMYLCASSLGQALNNEQFFGPGTRLTVL.

Written as DNA, the CDR3 is TGTGCCAGCAGCTTAGGAGGCGGGAGGATGAGAGGAGAGCAGTACTTC. Translating gives CASSLGGGRMRGEQYF. The chain recombines TRBV13 with TRBJ2-7; TRBD2 agrees at 8 bases. There are 16 residues in the CDR3. Germline V gene sequence: CDR1 PRHDT, CDR2 FYEKMQ (reference sequence). V lost 0 bases, J lost 7 bases, and 11 bases stayed unmatched.

This clone was seen more than once but under ten times. The J gene is TRBJ1-1, the V gene TRBV2, with 7 bases aligning to TRBD1. The V gene's germline CDR1 is SNHLY and CDR2 FYNNEI. J gave up 0 bases and V 6 bases, and 10 bases lay outside the gene matches. The CDR3 covers 16 residues. The CDR3 is CASRGASGQMNTEAFF. CDR3 in DNA: TGTGCCAGCAGGGGGGCTTCGGGACAGATGAACACTGAAGCTTTCTTT.

V and J are TRBV5-1 and TRBJ2-3, with 8 bases aligning to TRBD1. The CDR3 loop spans 16 amino acids. The J segment lost 0 bases and the V segment lost 0 bases, leaving 3 bases of the junction unmatched. From germline, CDR1 is SGHRS and CDR2 YFSETQ. CDR3 residues: CASSLVRTGSTDTQYF. As DNA, the CDR3 is TGCGCCAGCAGCTTGGTTAGGACAGGGAGCACAGATACGCAGTATTTT. Full variable domain (remainder filled in from reference TRBV5-1 and TRBJ2-3): KAGVTQTPRYLIKTRGQQVTLSCSPISGHRSVSWYQQTPGQGLQFLFEYFSETQRNKGNFPGRFSGRQFSNSRSEMNVSTLELGDSALYLCASSLVRTGSTDTQYFGPGTRLTVL.